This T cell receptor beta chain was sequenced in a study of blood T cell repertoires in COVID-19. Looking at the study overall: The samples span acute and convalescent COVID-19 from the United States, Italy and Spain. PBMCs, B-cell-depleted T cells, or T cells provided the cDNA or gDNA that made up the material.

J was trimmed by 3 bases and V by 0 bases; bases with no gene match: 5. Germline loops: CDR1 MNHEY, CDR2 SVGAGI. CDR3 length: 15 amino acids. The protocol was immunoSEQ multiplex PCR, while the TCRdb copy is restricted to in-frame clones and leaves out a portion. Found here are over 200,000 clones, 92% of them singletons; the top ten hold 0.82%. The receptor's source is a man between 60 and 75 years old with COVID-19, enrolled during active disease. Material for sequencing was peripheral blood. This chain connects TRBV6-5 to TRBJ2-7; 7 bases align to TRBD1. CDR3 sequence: CASSYSAGGIYEQYF. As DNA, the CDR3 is TGTGCCAGCAGTTACTCGGCAGGGGGAATCTACGAGCAGTACTTC.